These 21 T cell receptor beta chains originate from one sample sequenced in a study of cytomegalovirus exposure and HLA in healthy donors (TCRdb year 2017). Preparation of the library involved the immunoSEQ multiplex PCR assay. The multiplex PCR relied on a mix of 60 forward primers for TCR Vbeta segments and 13 reverse primers for TCR Jbeta segments. This immuneACCESS table, as held by TCRdb, lists in-frame sequences with V and J called but not all clones. Of the missing ones, under half trace to an unresolved V gene in checked studies; the others have no known cause. This sample gives about 150,000 clones in total; under 75% of them show up just once. The ten largest clones capture 2% to 3% of the sample. The sample comprised PBMCs. These receptors were collected from a woman aged 35 to 49 in good health and CMV-seronegative.

The CDR3 here is CASSLSGTANTEAFF. As DNA, the CDR3 is TGTGCCAGTAGTCTTTCCGGGACAGCGAACACTGAAGCTTTCTTT. The rearrangement links TRBV19 to TRBJ1-1; TRBD1 matches at 7 bases. The CDR3 loop spans 15 amino acids. Germline lookup yields CDR1 LNHDA and CDR2 SQIVND (reference sequence). Trimming took 5 bases from V and 1 from J; bases not matched to a gene: 7.

This chain joins TRBV28 and TRBJ1-6; 10 bases agree with TRBD1. Germline CDR1 is MDHEN and CDR2 is SYDVKM. After removal of 1 base from V and 9 bases from J, the junction contained 6 bases not matched to a gene. There are 16 residues in the CDR3. The CDR3: CASSLSGQGVGSPLHF. Written as DNA, the CDR3 is TGTGCCAGCAGTTTATCAGGACAGGGGGTAGGTTCACCCCTCCACTTT.

The chain has TRBV29-1 and TRBJ2-5; D possibly corresponds to TRBD2 (6 bases). Per germline, CDR1 SQVTM and CDR2 ANQGSEA. Trimming stripped 5 bases from V and 3 bases from J, with 19 bases between. This CDR3 has 15 residues. The CDR3 DNA reads as TGCAGCGTTACAAAGGGGACGGGAGTAGAAGAGACCCAGTACTTC. It translates to CSVTKGTGVEETQYF.

This clone was found once. The V call is TRBV27, the J call TRBJ2-3; weak D call: TRBD1 (5 bases). The CDR3 is 14 amino acids. Trimming removed 5 bases at V and 2 bases at J, with 11 bases between. Germline CDR1 and CDR2: MNHEY and SMNVEV (reference sequence). CDR3 sequence reads: CASSTTGNTDTQYF. Written as DNA, the CDR3 is TGTGCCAGCAGTACCACAGGAAACACAGATACGCAGTATTTT.

This CDR3 reads CASSLEAGEELFF. The CDR3 nucleotides read TGCGCCAGCAGCTTGGAAGCAGGGGAGGAGCTGTTTTTT. This chain joins TRBV5-1 and TRBJ2-2, with D perhaps matching TRBD1 (6 bases). V was pared by 0 bases and J by 10 bases, with 10 bases between. The CDR3 spans 13 residues. Germline CDR1 is SGHRS and CDR2 is YFSETQ. The variable domain in full, completed from reference TRBV5-1 and TRBJ2-2, reads KAGVTQTPRYLIKTRGQQVTLSCSPISGHRSVSWYQQTPGQGLQFLFEYFSETQRNKGNFPGRFSGRQFSNSRSEMNVSTLELGDSALYLCASSLEAGEELFFGEGSRLTVL.

This clone was seen a few times. This sequence joins TRBV4-3 and TRBJ1-6, with 10 bases matching TRBD1. The CDR3 consists of 16 residues. Germline assignment: CDR1 LGHNA and CDR2 YSLEER. V shed 4 bases and J 1 base; nucleotides not matched to a gene: 1. The CDR3 nucleotides read TGCGCCAGCAGCCCGGACAGGGGGTCCTATAATTCACCCCTCCACTTT. This encodes CASSPDRGSYNSPLHF.

CDR3 sequence (DNA): TGTGCCCATCGGCGGACAGGGGATAATTCACCCCTCCACTTT. It yields the protein CAHRRTGDNSPLHF. The rearrangement joins TRBV10-3 to TRBJ1-6; 9 bases align to TRBD1. The CDR3 sequence is 14 residues long. V shed 11 bases and J 5 bases; nucleotides not matched to a gene: 7. Germline V gene lookup returns CDR1 ENHRY and CDR2 SYGVKD.

The rearrangement uses TRBV9 and TRBJ1-6, with 8 bases that match TRBD1. The germline CDR1 and CDR2 sequences are SGDLS and YYNGEE. CDR3 length: 16 residues. J was trimmed by 10 bases and V by 4 bases; bases with no gene match: 13. The CDR3 sequence is CASSLGTGALGSPLHF. The CDR3 DNA is TGTGCCAGCAGCCTCGGGACAGGCGCTCTTGGATCACCCCTCCACTTT.

V usage is TRBV7-9 and J usage is TRBJ2-3, with TRBD2 matching over 7 bases. Trimming removed 4 bases from V and 1 base from J; junction bases left unmatched: 2. The CDR3 extends over 14 amino acids. In germline, CDR1 is SEHNR, CDR2 FQNEAQ (reference sequence). CDR3: CASSSLAGTDTQYF. The CDR3 DNA is TGTGCCAGCAGCTCCCTAGCGGGCACAGATACGCAGTATTTT. The full variable domain, rest sourced from reference TRBV7-9 and TRBJ2-3, is DTGVSQNPRHKITKRGQNVTFRCDPISEHNRLYWYRQTLGQGPEFLTYFQNEAQLEKSRLLSDRFSAERPKGSFSTLEIQRTEQGDSAMYLCASSSLAGTDTQYFGPGTRLTVL.

The rearrangement joins TRBV7-6 to TRBJ2-3; possibly TRBD2 for D (6 bases). The germline V gene has CDR1 SGHVS and CDR2 FNYEAQ. The CDR3 is made up of 15 amino acids. The V gene lost 2 bases and the J gene lost 2 bases, with 11 bases spanning the gap. CDR3 residues: CASSLLLRDTDTQYF. The CDR3 coding sequence is TGTGCCAGCAGCTTACTTCTGCGGGACACAGATACGCAGTATTTT.

This rearrangement joins TRBV2 to TRBJ2-7; TRBD2 agrees at 11 bases. Germline CDR1 and CDR2: SNHLY and FYNNEI. The CDR3 consists of 17 residues. V gave up 3 bases and J gave up 3 bases; unmatched junction bases: 10. CDR3 in DNA: TGTGCCAGCAGTGACATCCCCCCCGGGACTAGCGGCTACGAGCAGTACTTC. Protein product: CASSDIPPGTSGYEQYF.

This clone was counted a single time. The chain combines TRBV7-3 with TRBJ1-6; possible D gene TRBD1, 6 bases. CDR1 SGHTA and CDR2 FQGTGA come from the germline V gene. Trimming removed 1 base from V and 10 bases from J, with 8 bases in between. The CDR3 has 13 residues. The CDR3 spells CASSLNRDSPLHF. The CDR3 nucleotides are TGTGCCAGCAGCTTAAACAGGGACTCACCCCTCCACTTT.

J is TRBJ1-5 and V is TRBV7-9; D may be TRBD1 (6 bases). The CDR3 runs 14 residues. CDR1 and CDR2 from the germline V gene are SEHNR and FQNEAQ (reference sequence). The V end was cut by 8 bases, the J end by 2 bases, with 13 bases between. DNA of the CDR3: TGTGCCAGCCAAACAGGGACGGGCAATCAGCCCCAGCATTTT. Translation: CASQTGTGNQPQHF.

The V and J genes are TRBV6-1 and TRBJ1-4; TRBD1 matches at 9 bases. V was pared by 2 bases and J by 7 bases, with 5 bases of the junction left unmatched. Looked up from germline, CDR1 is MNHNS and CDR2 is SASEGT. The CDR3 length is 15 residues. The CDR3 DNA sequence: TGTGCCAGCAGTGAAATAGACAGGGGGTCTGAAAAACTGTTTTTT. Its protein product is CASSEIDRGSEKLFF.

The V and J genes are TRBV6-5 and TRBJ2-7; D is ambiguous. Germline-derived CDR1 and CDR2 are MNHEY and SVGAGI. V lost 1 base, J lost 3 bases, and 13 bases lay in between. This CDR3 has 15 residues. The CDR3 loop reads CASSYWSARSYEQYF. The DNA for the CDR3 is TGTGCCAGCAGTTACTGGTCAGCCCGGAGCTACGAGCAGTACTTC.

This rearrangement joins TRBV5-1 to TRBJ2-7, with D possibly matching TRBD1 (6 bases). Germline-derived CDR1 and CDR2 are SGHRS and YFSETQ. The ends were cut back, 5 bases at V and 1 base at J, with 16 bases in the middle. CDR3 length: 15 residues. CDR3 amino acids: CASSEGHRDSYEQYF. Here the CDR3 DNA reads TGCGCCAGCAGTGAGGGCCACAGGGATTCCTACGAGCAGTACTTC.

J is TRBJ1-1 and V is TRBV29-1, with unresolved D. Germline CDR1 and CDR2: SQVTM and ANQGSEA. The CDR3 spans 15 residues. Deletions cut 1 base from V and 4 bases from J, with 16 bases between. The CDR3 sequence is CSVEGAGAGGTEAFF. The CDR3 region has the DNA TGCAGCGTTGAAGGCGCGGGAGCGGGCGGCACTGAAGCTTTCTTT.

This sequence joins TRBV7-9 and TRBJ1-4, with D perhaps TRBD1 (6 bases). CDR3 length equals 16 residues. Germline assignment: CDR1 SEHNR and CDR2 FQNEAQ (reference sequence). Trimming cost V 2 bases and J 8 bases, with 18 bases left between them. The CDR3: CASSLNPGVTREKLFF. In DNA, the CDR3 is TGTGCCAGCAGCTTAAATCCAGGGGTTACCCGCGAAAAACTGTTTTTT.

V gene TRBV4-1 combines with J gene TRBJ1-6; tentative D call: TRBD1 (6 bases). Germline V lookup: CDR1 MGHRA, CDR2 YSYEKL. V was shortened by 0 bases and J by 7 bases, with 22 bases between the two germline ends. The CDR3 extends over 19 amino acids. The CDR3 loop reads CASSQDLVFGAGVNSPLHF. DNA of the CDR3: TGCGCCAGCAGCCAAGATCTTGTATTTGGGGCAGGGGTAAATTCACCCCTCCACTTT.

This rearrangement joins TRBV5-1 to TRBJ2-1, with 8 nucleotides matching TRBD2. CDR1 and CDR2 (germline): SGHRS, YFSETQ. V dropped 7 bases and J dropped 0; count of bases not matched to a gene: 6. The CDR3 contains 15 residues. The CDR3 here is CASGTLAGSYNEQFF. The CDR3 DNA follows: TGCGCCAGCGGGACCCTAGCGGGCTCCTACAATGAGCAGTTCTTC.

V is TRBV7-2 and J is TRBJ1-3; tentatively, D is TRBD1 (6 bases). This CDR3 is 14 amino acids long. Germline-derived CDR1 and CDR2 are SGHTA and FQGNSA. V gave up 5 bases and J gave up 2 bases, with 10 bases separating them. CDR3 sequence (DNA): TGTGCCAGCAGCCTGGGACATCCTGGAAACACCATATATTTT. Encoded protein: CASSLGHPGNTIYF.